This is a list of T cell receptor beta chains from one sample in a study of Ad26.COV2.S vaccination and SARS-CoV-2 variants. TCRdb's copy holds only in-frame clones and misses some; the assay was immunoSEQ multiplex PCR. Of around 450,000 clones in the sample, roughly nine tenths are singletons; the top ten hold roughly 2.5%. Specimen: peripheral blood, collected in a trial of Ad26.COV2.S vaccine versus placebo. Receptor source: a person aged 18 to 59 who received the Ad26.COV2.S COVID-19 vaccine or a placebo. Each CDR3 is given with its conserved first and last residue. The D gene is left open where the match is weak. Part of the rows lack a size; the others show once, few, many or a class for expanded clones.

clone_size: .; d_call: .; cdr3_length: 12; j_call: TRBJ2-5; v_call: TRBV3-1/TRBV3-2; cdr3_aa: CASSQDQRTQYF; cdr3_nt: TGTGCCAGCAGCCAAGATCAGAGGACCCAGTACTTC
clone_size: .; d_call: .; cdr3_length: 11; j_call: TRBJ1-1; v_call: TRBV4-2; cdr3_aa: CASSTPREAFF; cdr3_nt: TGTGCCAGCAGCACCCCCCGCGAGGCTTTCTTT
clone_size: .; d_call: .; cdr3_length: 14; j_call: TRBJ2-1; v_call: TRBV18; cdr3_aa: CASSPPQGNNEQFF; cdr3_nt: TGTGCCAGCTCACCACCTCAGGGGAACAATGAGCAGTTCTTC
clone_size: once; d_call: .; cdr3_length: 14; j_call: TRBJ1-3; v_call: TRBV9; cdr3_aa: CASSVGGNGNTIYF; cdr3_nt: TGTGCCAGCAGCGTAGGGGGGAATGGAAACACCATATATTTT
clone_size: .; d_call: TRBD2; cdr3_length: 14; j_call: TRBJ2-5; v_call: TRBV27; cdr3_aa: CASSLRLAGETQYF; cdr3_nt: TGTGCCAGCAGTTTGAGACTAGCGGGAGAGACCCAGTACTTC
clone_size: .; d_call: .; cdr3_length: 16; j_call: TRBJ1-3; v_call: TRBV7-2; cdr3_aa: CASSLGWGLWGNTIYF; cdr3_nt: TGTGCCAGCAGCTTAGGGTGGGGGCTATGGGGAAACACCATATATTTT
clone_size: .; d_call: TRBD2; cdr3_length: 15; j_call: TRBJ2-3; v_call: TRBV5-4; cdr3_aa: CASSLGTSGGDTQYF; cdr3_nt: TGTGCCAGCAGCTTAGGGACTAGCGGGGGGGATACGCAGTATTTT
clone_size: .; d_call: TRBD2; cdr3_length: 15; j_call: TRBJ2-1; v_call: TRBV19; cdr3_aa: CASSPRTSGTQGQFF; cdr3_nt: TGTGCCAGTAGTCCCAGGACTAGCGGGACCCAAGGGCAGTTCTTC
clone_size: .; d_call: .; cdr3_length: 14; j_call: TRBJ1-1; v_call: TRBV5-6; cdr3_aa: CASSFVGLNTEAFF; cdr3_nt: TGTGCCAGCAGCTTTGTTGGCCTCAACACTGAAGCTTTCTTT
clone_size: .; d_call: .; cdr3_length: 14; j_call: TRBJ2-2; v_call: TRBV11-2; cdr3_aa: CATSLSGPFGELFF; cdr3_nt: TGTGCCACTTCATTATCGGGACCCTTCGGGGAGCTGTTTTTT
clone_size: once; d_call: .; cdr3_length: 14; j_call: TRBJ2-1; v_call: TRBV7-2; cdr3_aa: CASSLRRGNNEQFF; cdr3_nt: TGTGCCAGCAGCTTGAGGCGAGGTAACAATGAGCAGTTCTTC
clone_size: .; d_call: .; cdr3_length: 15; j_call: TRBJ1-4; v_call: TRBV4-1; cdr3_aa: CASSQVHLGREKLFF; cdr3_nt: TGCGCCAGCAGCCAAGTCCACCTAGGGCGTGAAAAACTGTTTTTT
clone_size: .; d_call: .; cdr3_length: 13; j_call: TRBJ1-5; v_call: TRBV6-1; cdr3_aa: CASSEAWVQPQHF; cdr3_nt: TGTGCCAGCAGTGAAGCTTGGGTCCAGCCCCAGCATTTT
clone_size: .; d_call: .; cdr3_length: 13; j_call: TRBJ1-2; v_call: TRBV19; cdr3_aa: CASSINSGYGYTF; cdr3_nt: TGTGCCAGTAGTATTAACTCGGGCTATGGCTACACCTTC